These T cell receptor beta chains were read from a single sample in a study of blood T cell repertoires in COVID-19. This table comes from immunoSEQ multiplex PCR, and its TCRdb copy is limited to in-frame clones, with some not included. The data hold approximately 140,000 clones, with 84% observed a single time. The source material was peripheral blood. The receptors stem from a woman older than 75 in a cohort sampled during active or convalescent COVID-19. The CDR3 runs from the conserved cysteine through the conserved F or W. The D gene is left open where the match is weak. Part of the rows lack a size; the others show once, few, many or a class for expanded clones.

CDR3nt: TGTGCCAGTAGTCCAAGCGACGGACAGGGTCGCCAGGGCTACACCTTC
CDR3aa: CASSPSDGQGRQGYTF
v_gene: TRBV19
j_gene: TRBJ1-2
d_gene: TRBD1
abundance: .

CDR3nt: TGCGCCAGCAGCCAAGTCGGAAGGGGGCGCCGGTTCTTC
CDR3aa: CASSQVGRGRRFF
v_gene: TRBV4-1
j_gene: TRBJ2-1
d_gene: TRBD1
abundance: .

CDR3nt: TGCAGCGTTCAAATTGGGGCCCAGCCCCAGCATTTT
CDR3aa: CSVQIGAQPQHF
v_gene: TRBV29-1
j_gene: TRBJ1-5
d_gene: .
abundance: .

CDR3nt: TGTGCCAGCAGCTCCACGGACAGGGGTGTTATGAACACTGAAGCTTTCTTT
CDR3aa: CASSSTDRGVMNTEAFF
v_gene: TRBV7-9
j_gene: TRBJ1-1
d_gene: TRBD1
abundance: .

CDR3nt: TGTGCCAGCAGTGGGGGCAGGGGTGAGACCCAGTACTTC
CDR3aa: CASSGGRGETQYF
v_gene: TRBV2
j_gene: TRBJ2-5
d_gene: .
abundance: .

CDR3nt: TGTGCCAGCTCACCCCGGACAGGAGACAATGAGCAGTTCTTC
CDR3aa: CASSPRTGDNEQFF
v_gene: TRBV18
j_gene: TRBJ2-1
d_gene: TRBD1
abundance: .

CDR3nt: TGTGCCAGCAGGGGTACAGGGAACACTGAAGCTTTCTTT
CDR3aa: CASRGTGNTEAFF
v_gene: TRBV12-3/TRBV12-4
j_gene: TRBJ1-1
d_gene: .
abundance: .

CDR3nt: TGCGCCAGCAGCGCGGGGGCAACTAATGAAAAACTGTTTTTT
CDR3aa: CASSAGATNEKLFF
v_gene: TRBV5-1
j_gene: TRBJ1-4
d_gene: .
abundance: once

CDR3nt: TGTGCCAGCAGCTTAGATTTGGGCAGGGGGCGAGCTTTCTTT
CDR3aa: CASSLDLGRGRAFF
v_gene: TRBV11-2
j_gene: TRBJ1-1
d_gene: TRBD1
abundance: .

CDR3nt: TGCGCCAGCAGCTTAAACAGGGGGCACACAGATACGCAGTATTTT
CDR3aa: CASSLNRGHTDTQYF
v_gene: TRBV5-1
j_gene: TRBJ2-3
d_gene: TRBD1
abundance: .

CDR3nt: TGTGCCAGCAGCCTACTAGGGCTGAATGAAAAACTGTTTTTT
CDR3aa: CASSLLGLNEKLFF
v_gene: TRBV3-1/TRBV3-2
j_gene: TRBJ1-4
d_gene: .
abundance: .

CDR3nt: TGTGCCAGTAGGGGGCTTCAAGAGACCCAGTACTTC
CDR3aa: CASRGLQETQYF
v_gene: TRBV19
j_gene: TRBJ2-5
d_gene: .
abundance: .

CDR3nt: TGTGCCAGTAGTCCCAGGGGAAACACCATATATTTT
CDR3aa: CASSPRGNTIYF
v_gene: TRBV19
j_gene: TRBJ1-3
d_gene: .
abundance: .

CDR3nt: TGTGCCAGCAACAGGGGGAATCAGCCCCAGCATTTT
CDR3aa: CASNRGNQPQHF
v_gene: TRBV6-5
j_gene: TRBJ1-5
d_gene: TRBD1
abundance: many